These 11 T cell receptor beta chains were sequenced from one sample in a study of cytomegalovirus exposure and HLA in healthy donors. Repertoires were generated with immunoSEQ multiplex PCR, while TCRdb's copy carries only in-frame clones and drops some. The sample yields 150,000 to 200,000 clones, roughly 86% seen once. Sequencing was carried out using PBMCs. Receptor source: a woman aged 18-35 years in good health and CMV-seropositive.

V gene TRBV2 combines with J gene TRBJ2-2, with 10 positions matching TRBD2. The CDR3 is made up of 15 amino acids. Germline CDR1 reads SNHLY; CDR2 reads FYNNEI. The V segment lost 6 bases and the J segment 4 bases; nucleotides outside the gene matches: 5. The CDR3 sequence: CASRGSGRGTGELFF. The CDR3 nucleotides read TGTGCCAGCAGGGGGAGCGGGAGGGGCACCGGGGAGCTGTTTTTT.

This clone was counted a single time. The CDR3 spells CASSGTGTVNTEAFF. DNA for the CDR3: TGTGCCAGCAGCGGAACCGGGACAGTGAACACTGAAGCTTTCTTT. This chain joins TRBV7-9 and TRBJ1-1; TRBD1 aligns across 7 bases. The CDR3 is 15 amino acids. V was clipped by 5 bases and J by 0 bases; unmatched bases: 6. CDR1 SEHNR and CDR2 FQNEAQ come from the germline V gene (reference sequence).

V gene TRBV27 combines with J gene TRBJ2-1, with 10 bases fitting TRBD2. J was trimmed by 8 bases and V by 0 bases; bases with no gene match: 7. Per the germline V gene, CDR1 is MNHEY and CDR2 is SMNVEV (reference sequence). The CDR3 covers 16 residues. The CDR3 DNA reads TGTGCCAGCAGTTTATCTGTACTAGCGGGATACGATGAGCAGTTCTTC. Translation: CASSLSVLAGYDEQFF.

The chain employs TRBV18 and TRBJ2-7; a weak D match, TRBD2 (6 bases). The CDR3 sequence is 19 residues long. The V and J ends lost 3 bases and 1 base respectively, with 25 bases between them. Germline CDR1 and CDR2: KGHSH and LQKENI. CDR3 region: CASSPNPPGQLGGSYEQYF. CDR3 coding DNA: TGTGCCAGCTCACCCAACCCTCCCGGACAACTTGGAGGGTCCTACGAGCAGTACTTC.

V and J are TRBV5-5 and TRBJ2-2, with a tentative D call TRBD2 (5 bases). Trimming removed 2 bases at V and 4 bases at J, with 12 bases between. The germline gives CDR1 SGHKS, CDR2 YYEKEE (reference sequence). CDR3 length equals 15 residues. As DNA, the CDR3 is TGTGCCAGCAGCTTTTACCCTCGGGGCACCGGGGAGCTGTTTTTT. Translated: CASSFYPRGTGELFF.

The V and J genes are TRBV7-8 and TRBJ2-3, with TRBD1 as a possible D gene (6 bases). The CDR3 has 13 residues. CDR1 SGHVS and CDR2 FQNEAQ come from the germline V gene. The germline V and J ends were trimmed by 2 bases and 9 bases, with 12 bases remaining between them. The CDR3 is CASSLSGAVTQYF. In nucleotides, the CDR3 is TGTGCCAGCAGCTTATCAGGGGCGGTCACGCAGTATTTT.

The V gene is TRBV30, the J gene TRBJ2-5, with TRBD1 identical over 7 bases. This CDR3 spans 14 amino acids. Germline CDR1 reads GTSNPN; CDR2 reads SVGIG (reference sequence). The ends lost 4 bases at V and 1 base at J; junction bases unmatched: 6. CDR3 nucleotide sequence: TGTGCCTGGAATATCACAGGGGTCCAAGAGACCCAGTACTTC. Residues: CAWNITGVQETQYF.

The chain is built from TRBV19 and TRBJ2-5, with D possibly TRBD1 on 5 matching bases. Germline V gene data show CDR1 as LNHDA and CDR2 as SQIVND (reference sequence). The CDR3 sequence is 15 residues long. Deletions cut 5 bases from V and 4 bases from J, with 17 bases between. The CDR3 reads CASSFRARGLETQYF. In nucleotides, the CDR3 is TGTGCCAGTAGTTTCAGGGCAAGGGGATTAGAGACCCAGTACTTC. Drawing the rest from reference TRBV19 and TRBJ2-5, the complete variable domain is DGGITQSPKYLFRKEGQNVTLSCEQNLNHDAMYWYRQDPGQGLRLIYYSQIVNDFQKGDIAEGYSVSREKKESFPLTVTSAQKNPTAFYLCASSFRARGLETQYFGPGTRLLVL.

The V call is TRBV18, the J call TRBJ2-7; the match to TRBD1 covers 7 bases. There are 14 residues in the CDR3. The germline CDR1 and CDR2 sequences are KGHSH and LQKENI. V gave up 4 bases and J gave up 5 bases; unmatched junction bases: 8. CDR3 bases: TGTGCCAGCTCACGGGGACAGACGTTTGACGAGCAGTACTTC. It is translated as CASSRGQTFDEQYF.

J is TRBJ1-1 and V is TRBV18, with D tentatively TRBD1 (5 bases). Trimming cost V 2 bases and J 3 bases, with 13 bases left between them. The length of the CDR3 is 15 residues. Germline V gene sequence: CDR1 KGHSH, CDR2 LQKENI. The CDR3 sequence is CASSPSGAGDTEAFF. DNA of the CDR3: TGTGCCAGCTCACCAAGTGGGGCAGGCGACACTGAAGCTTTCTTT.

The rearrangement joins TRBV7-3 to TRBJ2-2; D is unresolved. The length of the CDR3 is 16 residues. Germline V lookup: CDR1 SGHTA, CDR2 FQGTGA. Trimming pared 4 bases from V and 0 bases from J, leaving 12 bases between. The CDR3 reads CASSSGHKANTGELFF. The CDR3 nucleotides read TGTGCCAGCAGCTCAGGTCACAAAGCGAACACCGGGGAGCTGTTTTTT. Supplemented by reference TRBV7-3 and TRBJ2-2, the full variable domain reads GAGVSQTPSNKVTEKGKYVELRCDPISGHTALYWYRQSLGQGPEFLIYFQGTGAADDSGLPNDRFFAVRPEGSVSTLKIQRTERGDSAVYLCASSSGHKANTGELFFGEGSRLTVL.